Detailed here is one TCR beta chain. Its antigen remains unidentified. CDR1 and CDR2 (germline): SGHDN, FVKESK. The ends were cut back, 4 bases at V and 7 bases at J, with 10 bases in the middle. The CDR3 totals 12 residues. Some clones are missing from TCRdb's copy, which holds only in-frame ones; the method was immunoSEQ multiplex PCR. The sample shows about 110,000 clones, around 89% of them seen only once. This specimen comes from a study of T cell responses to AZD1222 COVID-19 vaccine. Study-wide points: Donors were mostly white British, more females; clonal diversity possibly underestimated. As reported, nearly half of all spike-specific TCRs target variant regions that are unmutated.

Sequenced material: peripheral blood, taken on day 0 of AZD1222 vaccination. J is TRBJ1-1 and V is TRBV14; tentatively, D is TRBD1 (5 bases). The sequence derives from an adult in good health. The CDR3 loop is CASSRQTLEAFF. In DNA form, the CDR3 reads TGTGCCAGCAGCCGACAGACCCTTGAAGCTTTCTTT.